This is a list of T cell receptor beta chains from one sample in a study of Ad26.COV2.S vaccination and SARS-CoV-2 variants. Data came from immunoSEQ multiplex PCR; TCRdb stores just in-frame clones and leaves some out. The table records under 400,000 clones, around 86% of them present only once. The input for sequencing was peripheral blood, taken in a trial of Ad26.COV2.S vaccine versus placebo. Receptors were obtained from a person between 18 and 59 years old who received the Ad26.COV2.S COVID-19 vaccine or a placebo. Each CDR3 is given without its conserved first and last residue. Fields, in order: V gene, CDR3 length, J gene, clone size, CDR3 protein. Expanded clones get a size class; other rows say once, few or many, or leave the size out.

TRBV5-5	16	TRBJ1-5	NA	ASSSAEFGAYSNQPQH
TRBV9	15	TRBJ2-1	NA	ASSVDGQSLIYNEQF
TRBV5-1	12	TRBJ1-1	once	ASSTGGHQGEAF
TRBV30	10	TRBJ1-1	NA	AWNGGRTEAF
TRBV7-9	11	TRBJ1-2	NA	ASRADMGGGYT
TRBV19	12	TRBJ1-5	NA	ASSTTGGRQPQH
TRBV28	11	TRBJ1-1	NA	ASDGHNRPEAF
TRBV5-8	12	TRBJ2-3	NA	ASSSGQLTDTQY
TRBV28	13	TRBJ2-1	NA	ASSLGTSGGYEQF
TRBV7-9	15	TRBJ2-3	NA	ASRSNRLAGAGDTQY
TRBV4-3	14	TRBJ2-7	NA	ASSQGTAGDLDEQY
TRBV6-5	11	TRBJ2-3	NA	ASFGGLGNTQY
TRBV28	11	TRBJ1-1	NA	ASRGPLNTEAF
TRBV2	12	TRBJ2-5	few	ASSAWTEQETQY
TRBV6-2/TRBV6-3	13	TRBJ1-2	once	ASSYTTDSGYGYT
TRBV13	11	TRBJ2-2	NA	ASDRGHTGELF
TRBV10-3	13	TRBJ1-1	NA	AVTGRPSGGTEAF
TRBV6-1	13	TRBJ1-1	NA	ASSEAHIRNTEAF
TRBV7-3	15	TRBJ1-1	few	ASSLTGTHRENTEAF
TRBV5-1	12	TRBJ2-2	once	ASSLVLGAGELF
TRBV7-6	13	TRBJ2-2	NA	ASSLNWRGSGELF
TRBV9	11	TRBJ1-3	NA	ASSVGVGNTIY
TRBV6-6	17	TRBJ2-5	once	ASSHHGLAGARTEETQY
TRBV7-9	10	TRBJ1-6	NA	ASRFDNSPLH
TRBV6-5	11	TRBJ1-5	NA	ASNPTRNQPQH
TRBV4-3	11	TRBJ2-7	NA	ASSQGATYEQY
TRBV9	13	TRBJ1-2	NA	ASSVDRDEGYGYT
TRBV6-5	13	TRBJ1-6	NA	ASRTSGSDNSPLH
TRBV30	12	TRBJ1-5	few	AWSLGRAVEPQH
TRBV7-3	11	TRBJ2-3	NA	ASSFVAADTQY
TRBV24-1	15	TRBJ2-3	once	ATSDAKRGGGADTQY
TRBV27	13	TRBJ2-4	once	ASSPHLRSKNIQY
TRBV6-4	12	TRBJ1-2	few	ASSDSDGYGGYT
TRBV7-2	12	TRBJ1-6	NA	ASSLSGDGSPLH
TRBV7-2	13	TRBJ2-4	NA	ASSLAGPRKNIQY
TRBV6-2/TRBV6-3	10	TRBJ2-7	NA	ASSYVGYEQY
TRBV5-1	14	TRBJ2-7	NA	ASSNDPGGPFGEQY
TRBV5-1	13	TRBJ2-5	NA	ASSKGDQLGETQY
TRBV4-1	14	TRBJ2-5	NA	ASSQDRGGFQETQY
TRBV7-6	13	TRBJ1-6	NA	ASSLGGRKNSPLH
TRBV2	12	TRBJ2-7	once	ASSTRGQGVEQY
TRBV4-3	14	TRBJ2-2	NA	ASSQERVWVTGELF
TRBV29-1	13	TRBJ1-3	NA	SAVPRGKGQGTIY
TRBV29-1	8	TRBJ1-1	NA	SVDSTEAF
TRBV3-1/TRBV3-2	13	TRBJ2-7	NA	ASSQVAGTPYEQY
TRBV7-6	11	TRBJ1-1	NA	ASSREVNTEAF
TRBV27	13	TRBJ2-7	NA	ASSLTGTLFYEQY
TRBV19	12	TRBJ2-7	NA	ASTPRGGGYEQY
TRBV5-6	11	TRBJ1-1	NA	ASSPGGRGEAF
TRBV15	12	TRBJ2-1	NA	ATSPIGGRIEQF
TRBV24-1	13	TRBJ2-2	NA	ATRQMTSGEGELF
TRBV7-3	14	TRBJ2-1	NA	ASSLGIGGRGDEQF
TRBV19	12	TRBJ1-5	NA	ATRRRGRNQPQH
TRBV6-5	12	TRBJ1-2	NA	ASSYYGKDYGYT
TRBV7-8	11	TRBJ1-2	NA	ASSFTGVGGYT